This TCR beta chain was identified in a study of blood T cells in healthy people across ages (dated by TCRdb to about 2015). Describing the broader study: In model experiments, template switching captured roughly one uniquely barcoded TCR beta cDNA molecule for every two T cells. The study measured age-related changes in TCR beta repertoire diversity using deep sequencing normalized with unique cDNA molecular identifiers. The donors were divided into four age groups: young (average around 16 years), middle-aged (under 40), aged (approximately 59) and long-lived (more than 75). For two donors (one aged 18 to 29 and one aged 80 or older), the study analyzed two additional independent replicas of 1 million unique cDNA reads from the same blood draw. Study-wide findings and limitations: Because profiling used bulk unsorted PBMCs, naive and antigen-experienced compartments could not be compared conclusively. Compared with the aged group, the long-lived group had more naive CD4+ T cells, fewer expanded clones and increased TCR diversity, a pattern suggesting age selection. The CMV infection status of donors was not known, potentially confounding age-related changes in expanded clonotypes. The percentage of naive T cells measured by flow cytometry correlated strongly with observed TCR beta diversity. Total diversity estimates from one million sequenced T cells were considered lower bounds and underestimates. Observed TCR beta diversity per million T cells fell roughly linearly with age, and a significant reduction was already apparent by age roughly 40.

The CDR3 holds 12 amino acids from the cysteine to the phenylalanine. Only the CDR3 part of the read is kept: 36 bases, read in frame from the first base. Cut back by 6 bases and 1 base, the V and J ends lie 7 bases apart. This clonotype was detected only a few times. Its target antigen remains unknown. Base qualities were left out, and no much larger clone turns up one base away. The library was obtained by 5' RACE. The reads were generated on an Illumina HiSeq 2500. A second PCR of about 7 to 12 cycles was run with a J-beta primer mix and a sample-barcoded 5' primer. A template-switch 5' adaptor carrying 12 random nucleotides introduced a unique molecular identifier onto each TCR beta cDNA molecule. Each sample yielded at least 3 million CDR3-containing paired-end reads. First-strand cDNA synthesis was performed from all RNA using the Mint cDNA synthesis kit, with priming by a TRBC-specific oligonucleotide. Following uracil-DNA glycosylase treatment, a first 18-cycle PCR with universal primers M1SS and BC2_uni_R was performed on all cDNA. Per the source publication's procedure: Each sample was normalized by randomly selecting 1 million high-quality reads, each carrying a distinct molecular identifier. Instead of being binned into consensus sequences, reads that shared molecular identifiers were thrown out. MiTCR, run with a Q25 quality threshold and the strictest error-elimination algorithm, handled CDR3 identification, clonotype clustering and error correction. A nonparametric unseen species model using Euler transformation provided a lower-bound estimate of total TCR beta diversity. TCRdb trimmed public reads at Q25 via fastp, called clones via MiXCR and kept in-frame beta chains. Each CDR3 protein appears once, grouped with its most common genes and DNA. V and J calls and clone size were set by TCRdb, not the authors. The sample table lists more than 1,000,000 distinct CDR3 sequences, around 25% of them with a count of one. Jointly, the top ten make up about 0.72% of the sample.

The approximately 39 donors, aged roughly 6 to 95 years, were systemically healthy Caucasian individuals from Russia. Each donor gave about 9.2 milliliters of peripheral blood, drawn into EDTA-treated Vacutainer tubes. PBMCs were isolated by Ficoll-Paque density-gradient centrifugation, with at least 7 million obtained per sample. Total RNA, at least 5 micrograms per sample, was extracted from PBMCs with Trizol reagent. For every donor, an aliquot of PBMCs went through flow cytometry to measure the percentages of naive CD45RAhigh/CD27high T cells. This same sample was also part of a study on T cells of mothers and their children. Per that second paper: Nine systemically healthy Caucasian individuals served as donors, namely three mothers together with their six children. cDNA synthesis used all of the extracted RNA, with approximately 1.4 ug of RNA in each 15 ul reaction. Sample barcodes and 2-4 random nucleotides were added via the M1S primer in the second PCR. Each mother yielded over 8.5 million TCR beta CDR3 reads and each child a few million reads. Thymic selection shapes the output of TCR recombination in a similar way in related and unrelated pairs, and inherited differences have a minor effect. Normalized repertoire overlap in related mother-child pairs was always slightly higher than in unrelated mother-child pairs, but the difference was never significant. With a sensitivity of about 100 clones per million clonotypes, no persistent microchimeric T cell clones were detected. In the study, deep NGS was used to compare the TCR beta repertoires of mothers and children, and features distinguishing related mother-child pairs from unrelated individuals were sought. Mothers averaged around 40 +/- 4 years of age and children averaged around 10 +/- 4 years. After adapter ligation with NEBNext reagents, the libraries were sequenced on Illumina HiSeq 2000 with 100+100 nt paired-end reads. To prevent cross-contamination, the mother and child libraries were prepared a month apart and were sequenced in separate runs. For each donor, between roughly 450,000 and 2,100,000 distinct TCR beta clonotypes were identified. Naive TCR beta clonotypes were estimated from low-frequency clonotypes matched to each donor's FACS-determined naive share, without sorting.

Sequenced material: blood. The rearranged segments are TRBV12-3 or TRBV12-4 and TRBJ2-7, with no confident D gene call. The receptor's source is a girl aged 2-10 years in good health. The DNA sequence reads TGTGCCAGCAGGCGAGGTTCCTACGAGCAGTACTTC. This translates into CASRRGSYEQYF.